This T cell receptor beta chain comes out of a study of early stage breast cancer tumors. Across the study: Most of the 16 invasive tumors were ER+, PR+ and HER2-.

TCRdb's table, derived via immunoSEQ multiplex PCR, lists solely in-frame clones and lacks some. Here the sample spans 60,000 to 80,000 clones, roughly 80% being singletons. The table lists this clone with a count of one. There are 16 residues in the CDR3. CDR1 is SGHTS, CDR2 YDEGEE, per germline. V dropped 6 bases and J dropped 2; count of bases not matched to a gene: 11. The gene calls are TRBV5-8 and TRBJ1-2; TRBD1 agrees at 9 bases. The sequencing sample was made of blood. This clonotype was obtained from a person aged 55 to 70 with breast cancer. CDR3 loop: CASIKNDRGSNYGYTF. CDR3 nucleotide sequence: TGTGCCAGCATCAAAAACGACAGGGGGTCGAACTATGGCTACACCTTC.